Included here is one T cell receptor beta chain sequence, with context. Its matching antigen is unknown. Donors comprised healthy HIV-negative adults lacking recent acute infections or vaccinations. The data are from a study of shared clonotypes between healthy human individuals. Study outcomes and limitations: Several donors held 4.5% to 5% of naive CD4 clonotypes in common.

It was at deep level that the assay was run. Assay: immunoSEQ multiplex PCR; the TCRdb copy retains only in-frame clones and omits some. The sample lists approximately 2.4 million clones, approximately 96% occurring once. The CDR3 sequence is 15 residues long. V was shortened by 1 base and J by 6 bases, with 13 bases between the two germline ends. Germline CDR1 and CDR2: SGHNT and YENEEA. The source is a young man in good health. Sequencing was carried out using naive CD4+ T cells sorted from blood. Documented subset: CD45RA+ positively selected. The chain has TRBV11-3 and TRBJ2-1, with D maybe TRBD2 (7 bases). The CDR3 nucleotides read TGTGCCAGCAGCTTAGTCGCGGGGGCCGTCAATGAGCAGTTCTTC. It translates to CASSLVAGAVNEQFF. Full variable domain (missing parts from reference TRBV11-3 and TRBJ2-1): EAGVVQSPRYKIIEKKQPVAFWCNPISGHNTLYWYLQNLGQGPELLIRYENEEAVDDSQLPKDRFSAERLKGVDSTLKIQPAELGDSAVYLCASSLVAGAVNEQFFGPGTRLTVL.